Listed below are T cell receptor beta chains from one sample, sequenced in a study of early T cells in non-severe SARS-CoV-2 infection. TCRdb independently ran MiXCR on the 5' RACE reads; one entry per CDR3 protein. The table has tens of thousands of distinct CDR3 sequences, 9% to 15% seen once; the top ten hold about 1.7%. The sequenced sample consisted of whole blood. The receptors stem from an adult who was a healthcare worker with PCR-confirmed SARS-CoV-2 infection or an uninfected control (not recorded which). Each CDR3 is given with its conserved first and last residue. D genes are given only for firm matches. Size values are once, few and many counts, or a class for expanded clones, and some rows have none.

clone size	D gene	V gene	J gene	CDR3 protein	CDR3 DNA
few	NA	TRBV10-2	TRBJ2-1	CASQPAGVPYNEQFF	TGCGCCAGCCAGCCCGCAGGGGTTCCCTACAATGAGCAGTTCTTC
NA	TRBD2	TRBV9	TRBJ2-1	CASSFRSGGSSYNEQFF	TGTGCCAGCAGCTTTAGGAGCGGGGGAAGCTCCTACAATGAGCAGTTCTTC
few	NA	TRBV6-2/TRBV6-3	TRBJ2-3	CASSYPTDTQYF	TGTGCCAGCAGTTACCCGACAGATACGCAGTATTTT
NA	NA	TRBV30	TRBJ1-6	CAWSADGLPNSPLHF	TGTGCCTGGAGCGCGGACGGACTACCTAATTCACCCCTCCACTTT
many	NA	TRBV29-1	TRBJ1-1	CSVASRVAFF	TGCAGCGTAGCCTCGCGGGTGGCTTTCTTT
few	TRBD1	TRBV27	TRBJ1-2	CASSSTGDGGYTF	TGTGCCAGCAGTTCGACAGGGGATGGGGGCTACACCTTC
NA	NA	TRBV12-3/TRBV12-4	TRBJ2-2	CASSLQRGNTGELFF	TGTGCCAGCAGTTTACAGAGAGGCAACACCGGGGAGCTGTTTTTT
NA	NA	TRBV12-3/TRBV12-4	TRBJ1-3	CASSPTIGNAIYF	TGTGCCAGCAGCCCGACAATTGGAAACGCCATATATTTT
many	TRBD1	TRBV19	TRBJ2-7	CASSITGTGSYEQYF	TGTGCCAGTAGTATAACCGGGACAGGGAGCTACGAGCAGTACTTC
NA	TRBD1	TRBV29-1	TRBJ2-1	CSVANRAGGSEQFF	TGCAGCGTTGCCAACCGGGCAGGGGGCAGTGAGCAGTTCTTC
few	NA	TRBV7-9	TRBJ2-5	CASSLVPEQETQYF	TGTGCCAGCAGCTTAGTTCCGGAACAAGAGACCCAGTACTTC
many	NA	TRBV6-5	TRBJ1-5	CASSSGTGNQPQHF	TGTGCCAGCAGTTCAGGGACGGGTAATCAGCCCCAGCATTTT
NA	NA	TRBV23-1	TRBJ2-7	CASSQGQPFASSYEQYF	TGCGCCAGCAGTCAAGGACAGCCCTTCGCCAGCTCCTACGAGCAGTACTTC
NA	TRBD2	TRBV29-1	TRBJ2-1	CSGRSGLAALKEQFF	TGCAGCGGACGATCGGGACTAGCGGCTCTCAAGGAGCAGTTCTTC
many	NA	TRBV6-2/TRBV6-3	TRBJ1-1	CASSYKPNTEAFF	TGTGCCAGCAGTTATAAGCCGAACACTGAAGCTTTCTTT
few	TRBD1	TRBV14	TRBJ1-1	CASSQGGQGANTEAFF	TGTGCCAGCAGCCAAGGGGGACAGGGAGCGAACACTGAAGCTTTCTTT
NA	TRBD1	TRBV7-2	TRBJ1-1	CASSSMTGSSTEAFF	TGTGCCAGCAGCTCGATGACAGGGTCGAGCACTGAAGCTTTCTTT
NA	NA	TRBV24-1	TRBJ1-5	CATSDPGSNQPQHF	TGTGCCACCAGTGATCCTGGGAGCAATCAGCCCCAGCATTTT
NA	TRBD1	TRBV30	TRBJ1-5	CAWSGLGTVLYQPQHF	TGTGCCTGGAGTGGGCTGGGGACAGTCCTGTATCAGCCCCAGCATTTT
NA	TRBD1	TRBV7-9	TRBJ1-1	CASSYRTGGREAFF	TGTGCCAGCAGCTACAGGACAGGCGGACGAGAAGCTTTCTTT
many	NA	TRBV30	TRBJ1-5	CAWSVAGGSNQPQHF	TGTGCCTGGAGTGTGGCCGGGGGCAGCAATCAGCCCCAGCATTTT
NA	NA	TRBV11-2	TRBJ2-1	CASSPRPFKHDEQFF	TGTGCCAGCAGCCCCCGCCCCTTTAAACACGATGAGCAGTTCTTC
NA	NA	TRBV12-3/TRBV12-4	TRBJ1-1	CASRVAGPNAEAFF	TGTGCCAGCAGGGTGGCGGGACCGAACGCTGAAGCTTTCTTT
few	NA	TRBV20-1	TRBJ2-5	CSGERGQETQYF	TGCAGTGGAGAGCGAGGGCAAGAGACCCAGTACTTC
many	NA	TRBV6-2/TRBV6-3	TRBJ1-6	CASSYNSPLHF	TGTGCCAGCAGTTACAATTCACCCCTCCACTTT
NA	NA	TRBV25-1	TRBJ2-6	CASLQRSGANVLTF	TGTGCCAGCCTACAACGCTCTGGGGCCAACGTCCTGACTTTC
many	NA	TRBV27	TRBJ2-3	CASRFIDTQYF	TGTGCCAGCCGCTTTATAGATACGCAGTATTTT
few	NA	TRBV20-1	TRBJ1-2	CSAREGWGSYGYTF	TGCAGTGCTAGAGAAGGGTGGGGATCCTATGGCTACACCTTC
NA	NA	TRBV7-2	TRBJ1-3	CASSLDTGWGTIYF	TGTGCCAGCAGCTTAGACACAGGCTGGGGCACCATATATTTT
NA	TRBD1	TRBV13	TRBJ1-2	CASSSKGQTNYGYTF	TGTGCCAGCAGCTCGAAGGGACAGACTAACTATGGCTACACCTTC
few	NA	TRBV7-2	TRBJ1-6	CASSLVGSYSYNSPLHF	TGTGCCAGCAGCTTAGTAGGCAGTTACTCCTATAATTCACCCCTCCACTTT
many	NA	TRBV7-9	TRBJ1-4	CASSLLRDGSNEKLFF	TGTGCCAGCAGCCTACTCCGGGACGGTTCTAATGAAAAACTGTTTTTT
many	NA	TRBV7-2	TRBJ1-5	CASSLGPNQPQHF	TGTGCCAGCAGCTTAGGGCCCAATCAGCCCCAGCATTTT
many	NA	TRBV6-1	TRBJ1-1	CASSPPPLTGVNTEAFF	TGTGCCAGCAGTCCCCCTCCCCTAACAGGTGTGAACACTGAAGCTTTCTTT
NA	TRBD1	TRBV3-1	TRBJ2-2	CASSPRDRNTGELFF	TGTGCCAGCAGCCCCCGGGACAGGAACACCGGGGAGCTGTTTTTT
NA	TRBD1	TRBV2	TRBJ1-1	CASTGQGAAGAEAFF	TGTGCCAGCACGGGACAGGGGGCGGCGGGAGCTGAAGCTTTCTTT
many	NA	TRBV7-9	TRBJ1-4	CASSLALQAGQKLFF	TGTGCCAGCAGCTTAGCGCTTCAGGCAGGTCAAAAACTGTTTTTT
NA	NA	TRBV12-3/TRBV12-4	TRBJ2-3	CASSFRHGSDTQYF	TGTGCCAGCAGTTTCAGGCACGGATCGGATACGCAGTATTTT
few	TRBD2	TRBV30	TRBJ2-1	CAWSPPIGTSGGRPVEQFF	TGTGCCTGGAGCCCCCCCATTGGGACTAGCGGGGGCCGGCCGGTTGAGCAGTTCTTC
NA	TRBD1	TRBV5-4	TRBJ1-6	CASSPGTGAPRSPLHF	TGTGCCAGCAGTCCCGGGACAGGGGCGCCCAGATCACCCCTCCACTTT
NA	NA	TRBV3-1	TRBJ2-3	CASSQEGVPEADTQYF	TGTGCCAGCAGCCAAGAAGGGGTCCCGGAGGCAGATACGCAGTATTTT
NA	NA	TRBV6-1	TRBJ1-6	CASTDIRNSPLHF	TGTGCCAGCACCGACATCCGAAATTCACCCCTCCACTTT
many	TRBD1	TRBV7-2	TRBJ1-1	CASSRVPGTGYEAFF	TGTGCCAGCAGCCGTGTCCCCGGGACAGGGTACGAAGCTTTCTTT
NA	NA	TRBV19	TRBJ2-7	CASSGHYEQYF	TGTGCCAGCTCGGGACATTACGAGCAGTACTTC
many	TRBD1	TRBV6-6	TRBJ1-4	CASRRDRTNEKLFF	TGTGCCAGCAGACGGGACAGAACTAATGAAAAACTGTTTTTT
few	NA	TRBV9	TRBJ2-1	CASSVEGVTADEQFF	TGTGCCAGCAGCGTAGAGGGCGTCACCGCGGATGAGCAGTTCTTC
NA	TRBD1	TRBV18	TRBJ1-2	CASSPARQGDYGYTF	TGTGCCAGCTCACCGGCGAGACAGGGGGACTATGGCTACACCTTC
NA	NA	TRBV12-3/TRBV12-4	TRBJ2-7	CASSYWSGRAQDEQYF	TGTGCCAGCAGCTATTGGTCCGGCAGGGCCCAGGACGAGCAGTACTTC